This section outlines one T cell receptor beta chain sequence together with its context. This clonotype was counted many times. What antigen it recognizes has not been identified. No clone much larger than this one lies a single base away; base qualities are absent. From the cysteine up to the phenylalanine, the CDR3 has a length of 14 residues. The entry retains the CDR3 DNA only, 42 bases that are in frame from base 1. The germline V gene (reference sequence) supplies CDR1 DFQATT and CDR2 SNEGSKA. A distance of 18 bases separates the germline ends of V and J, which lose 1 base and 11 bases respectively. Receptors were amplified or captured by 5' RACE. The instrument was an Illumina HiSeq 2500. A second roughly 6 to 12 cycle PCR used a sample-barcoded 5' primer and a J-beta primer mix. Each TCR beta cDNA molecule received a unique molecular identifier from a template-switch 5' adaptor carrying 12 random nucleotides. Each sample yielded at least 2.5 million CDR3-containing paired-end reads. The Mint cDNA synthesis kit, primed by a TRBC-specific oligonucleotide, was used to synthesize first-strand cDNA from all RNA. Following uracil-DNA glycosylase treatment, all cDNA underwent a first 18-cycle PCR with the universal primers M1SS and BC2_uni_R. Per the authors' processing: For normalization, 1 million high-quality reads, each with a distinct molecular identifier, were randomly selected from each sample. Instead of being binned into consensus sequences, reads that shared molecular identifiers were thrown out. MiTCR, run with a Q25 quality threshold and the strictest error-elimination algorithm, handled CDR3 identification, clonotype clustering and error correction. Lower-bound total TCR beta diversity was estimated with a nonparametric unseen species model using Euler transformation. TCRdb reworked the public reads: Q25 trimming with fastp, MiXCR clone assembly, productive beta chains retained. Each record represents a unique CDR3 protein, reported with the most common genes and DNA among its rows. None of the V and J calls come from the authors' own analysis; TCRdb made them. The sample table records 600,000 to 1,000,000 distinct CDR3 sequences; approximately 25% of these occur just once. More than 3% of the sample comes from the top ten.

The data derive from a study of blood T cells in healthy people across ages (dated by TCRdb to between 2014 and 2016). Some background on the complete study: In model experiments, template switching captured about one uniquely barcoded TCR beta cDNA molecule for every two T cells. Donors were grouped into four age groups: young (average 16 years), middle-aged (over 35), aged (62) and long-lived (approximately 82). Two additional independent replicas of 1 million unique cDNA reads from the same blood draw were analyzed for two donors (one aged 18 to 30 and one aged 80 or older). The study measured age-related changes in TCR beta repertoire diversity using deep sequencing normalized with unique cDNA molecular identifiers.

Systemically healthy Caucasian individuals from Russia, around 39 in total and aged about 6 to 95 years, were included as donors. Roughly 9 milliliters of peripheral blood were drawn from each donor into EDTA-treated Vacutainer tubes. PBMCs were isolated by Ficoll-Paque density-gradient centrifugation, with at least 6 million obtained per sample. Trizol reagent was used to extract total RNA from the PBMCs, yielding at least 6 micrograms per sample. Naive CD45RAhigh/CD27high T cell percentages were measured by flow cytometry on a PBMC aliquot from every donor. The full study reports these points: Estimates of total diversity from one million sequenced T cells were regarded as lower bounds and underestimates. Compared with the aged group, the long-lived group had more naive CD4+ T cells, fewer expanded clones and increased TCR diversity, a pattern suggesting age selection. Donor CMV infection status was unknown, potentially confounding age-related changes in expanded clonotypes. A strong correlation was found between observed TCR beta diversity and the percentage of naive T cells measured by flow cytometry. Conclusive comparison of naive and antigen-experienced compartments was prevented by the profiling of bulk unsorted PBMCs. Observed TCR beta diversity per million T cells fell roughly linearly with age, and a significant reduction was already apparent by age around 40.

These records were also assigned to another study, of T cells of mothers and their children. The second paper states: The donors were nine systemically healthy Caucasian individuals, made up of three mothers and their six children. cDNA synthesis used all of the extracted RNA, with around 1.5 ug of RNA in each 15 ul reaction. In the second PCR, the M1S primer added sample barcodes and 2-4 random nucleotides. More than 9 million TCR beta CDR3 reads were obtained from each mother, and about 3 million reads were obtained from each child. In both related and unrelated pairs, thymic selection shapes the output of TCR recombination in a similar way, with inherited differences having only a minor effect. Normalized repertoire overlap was always slightly but never significantly higher in related than unrelated mother-child pairs. Persistent microchimeric T cell clones were not detected, at a sensitivity of approximately 100 clones per million clonotypes. In the study, deep NGS was used to compare the TCR beta repertoires of mothers and children, and features distinguishing related mother-child pairs from unrelated individuals were sought. The mean age was approximately 41 +/- 4 years for the mothers and approximately 11 +/- 4 years for the children. Libraries were sequenced on Illumina HiSeq 2000 with 100+100 nt paired-end reads after adapter ligation with NEBNext reagents. Mother and child libraries were prepared a month apart and sequenced in separate runs to prevent cross-contamination. Each donor had between roughly 450,000 and 2,300,000 distinct TCR beta clonotypes identified. Naive TCR beta clonotypes were estimated from low-frequency clonotypes matched to each donor's FACS-determined naive share, without sorting.

The clonotype was recovered from a boy aged 10-17 years in good health. The chain employs TRBV20-1 and TRBJ2-1, and TRBD2 may be the D gene, going by 6 matching bases. Input material: blood. The CDR3 here reads CSARGLEDDGKQFF. The DNA sequence is as follows: TGCAGTGCTAGAGGACTAGAAGATGATGGGAAGCAGTTCTTC.